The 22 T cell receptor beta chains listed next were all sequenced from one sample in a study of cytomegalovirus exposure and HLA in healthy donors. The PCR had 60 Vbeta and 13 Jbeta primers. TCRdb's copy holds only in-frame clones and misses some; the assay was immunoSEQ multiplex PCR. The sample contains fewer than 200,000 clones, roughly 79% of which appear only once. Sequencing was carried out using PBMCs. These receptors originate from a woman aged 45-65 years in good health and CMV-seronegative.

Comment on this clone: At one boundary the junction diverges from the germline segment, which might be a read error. The CDR3 spells CASMGTPTYEQYF. The CDR3 region has the DNA TGTGCTAGCATGGGGACTCCTACCTACGAGCAGTACTTC. This chain uses TRBV25-1 with TRBJ2-7; tentatively, D is TRBD2 (6 bases). Germline assignment: CDR1 MGHDK and CDR2 SYGVNS. CDR3 length: 13 residues.

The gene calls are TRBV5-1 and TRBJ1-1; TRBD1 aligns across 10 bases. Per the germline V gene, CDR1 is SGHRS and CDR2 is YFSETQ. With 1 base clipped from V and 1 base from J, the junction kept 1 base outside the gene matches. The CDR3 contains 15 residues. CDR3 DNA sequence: TGCGCCAGCAGCTTGAGACAGGGGGCGAACACTGAAGCTTTCTTT. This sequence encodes CASSLRQGANTEAFF.

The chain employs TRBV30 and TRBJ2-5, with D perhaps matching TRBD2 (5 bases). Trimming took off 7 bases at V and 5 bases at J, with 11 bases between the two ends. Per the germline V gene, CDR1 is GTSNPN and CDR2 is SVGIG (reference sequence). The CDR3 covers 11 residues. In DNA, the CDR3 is TGTGCCTACGCGTCGGGGGAGACCCAGTACTTC. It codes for CAYASGETQYF.

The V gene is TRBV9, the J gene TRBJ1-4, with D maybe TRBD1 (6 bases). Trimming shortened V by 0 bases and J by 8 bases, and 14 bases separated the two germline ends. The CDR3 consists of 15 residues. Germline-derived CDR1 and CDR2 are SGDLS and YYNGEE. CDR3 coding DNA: TGTGCCAGCAGCGTAGCCGACAGGTTAGGCGAAAAACTGTTTTTT. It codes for CASSVADRLGEKLFF.

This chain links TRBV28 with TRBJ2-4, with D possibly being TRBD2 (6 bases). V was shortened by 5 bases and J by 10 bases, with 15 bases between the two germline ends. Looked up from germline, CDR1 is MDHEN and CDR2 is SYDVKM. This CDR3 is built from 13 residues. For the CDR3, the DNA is TGTGCCAGCAGTCCCCCCACGGGGACTATTCAGTACTTC. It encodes CASSPPTGTIQYF.

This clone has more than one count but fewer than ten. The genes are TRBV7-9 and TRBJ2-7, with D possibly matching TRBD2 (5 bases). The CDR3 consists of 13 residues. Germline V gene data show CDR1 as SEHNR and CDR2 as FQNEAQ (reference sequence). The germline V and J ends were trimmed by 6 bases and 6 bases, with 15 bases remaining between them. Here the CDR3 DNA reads TGTGCCAGCAGTTCGGGATTCCCCTCCGAGCAGTACTTC. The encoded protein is CASSSGFPSEQYF. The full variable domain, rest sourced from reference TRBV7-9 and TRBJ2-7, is DTGVSQNPRHKITKRGQNVTFRCDPISEHNRLYWYRQTLGQGPEFLTYFQNEAQLEKSRLLSDRFSAERPKGSFSTLEIQRTEQGDSAMYLCASSSGFPSEQYFGPGTRLTVT.

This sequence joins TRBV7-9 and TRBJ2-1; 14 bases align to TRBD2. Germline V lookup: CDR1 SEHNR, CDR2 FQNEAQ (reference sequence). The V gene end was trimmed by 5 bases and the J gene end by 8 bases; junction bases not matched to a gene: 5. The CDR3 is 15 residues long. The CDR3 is CASSVGTSGSYEQFF. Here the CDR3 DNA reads TGTGCCAGCAGCGTCGGGACTAGCGGGAGCTATGAGCAGTTCTTC.

Written as DNA, the CDR3 is TGCAGCGTTAACAGGGGATACGAGCAGTACTTC. This codes for CSVNRGYEQYF. V usage is TRBV29-1 and J usage is TRBJ2-7, with 7 bases fitting TRBD1. The CDR3 loop spans 11 amino acids. J gave up 4 bases and V 5 bases, and 2 bases lay outside the gene matches. The V gene's germline CDR1 is SQVTM and CDR2 ANQGSEA.

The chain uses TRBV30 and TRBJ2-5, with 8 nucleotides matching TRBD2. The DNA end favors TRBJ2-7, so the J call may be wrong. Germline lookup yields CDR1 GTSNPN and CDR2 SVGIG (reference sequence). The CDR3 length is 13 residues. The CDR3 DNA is TGTGCCTGGAGTGAAACTAGCGGCTACGAGCAGTACTTC. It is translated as CAWSETSGYEQYF.

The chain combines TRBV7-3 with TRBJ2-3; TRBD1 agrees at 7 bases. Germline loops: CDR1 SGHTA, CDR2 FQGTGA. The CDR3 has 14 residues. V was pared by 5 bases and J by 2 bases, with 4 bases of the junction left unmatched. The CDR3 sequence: CASSPGTATDTQYF. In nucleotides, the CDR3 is TGTGCCAGCAGCCCCGGGACAGCCACAGATACGCAGTATTTT.

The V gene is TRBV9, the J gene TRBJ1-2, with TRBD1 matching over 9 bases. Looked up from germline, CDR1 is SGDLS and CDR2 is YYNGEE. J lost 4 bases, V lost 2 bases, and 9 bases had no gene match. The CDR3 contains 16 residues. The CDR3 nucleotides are TGTGCCAGCAGCGTTGAGGACAGGGGATTTGGCTATGGCTACACCTTC. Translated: CASSVEDRGFGYGYTF.

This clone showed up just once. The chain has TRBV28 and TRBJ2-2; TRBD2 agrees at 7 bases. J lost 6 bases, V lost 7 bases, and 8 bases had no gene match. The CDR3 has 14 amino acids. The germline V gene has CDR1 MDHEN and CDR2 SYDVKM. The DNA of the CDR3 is TGTGCCAGCACCCTTGGGGCGGGGGCCGGGGAGCTGTTTTTT. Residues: CASTLGAGAGELFF.

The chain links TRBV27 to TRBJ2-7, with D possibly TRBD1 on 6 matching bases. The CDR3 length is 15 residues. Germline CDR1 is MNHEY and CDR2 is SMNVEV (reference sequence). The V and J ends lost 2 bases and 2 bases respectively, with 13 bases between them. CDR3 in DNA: TGTGCCAGCAGTTTAGATCGGTACAGGGCCTACGAGCAGTACTTC. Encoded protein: CASSLDRYRAYEQYF.

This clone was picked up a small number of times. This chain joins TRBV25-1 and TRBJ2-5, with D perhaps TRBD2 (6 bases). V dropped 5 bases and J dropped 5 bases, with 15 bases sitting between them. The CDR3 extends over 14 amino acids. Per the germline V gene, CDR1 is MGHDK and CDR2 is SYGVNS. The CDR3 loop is CASSTLGGSETQYF. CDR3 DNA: TGTGCCAGCAGTACCCTGGGGGGTTCCGAGACCCAGTACTTC.

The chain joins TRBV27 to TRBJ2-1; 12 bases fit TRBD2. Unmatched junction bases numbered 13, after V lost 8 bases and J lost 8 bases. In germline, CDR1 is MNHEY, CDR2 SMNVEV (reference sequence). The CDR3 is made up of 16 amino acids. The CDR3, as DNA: TGTGCCAGCCTTAATCTAGCGGGAGGGCCTCAGGATGAGCAGTTCTTC. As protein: CASLNLAGGPQDEQFF.

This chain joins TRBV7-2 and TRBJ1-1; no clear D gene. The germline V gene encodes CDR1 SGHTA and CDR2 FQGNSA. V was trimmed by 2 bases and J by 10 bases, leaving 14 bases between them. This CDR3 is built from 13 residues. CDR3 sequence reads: CASSLKDQQRAFF. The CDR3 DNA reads TGTGCCAGCAGCTTAAAGGATCAACAGAGAGCTTTCTTT.

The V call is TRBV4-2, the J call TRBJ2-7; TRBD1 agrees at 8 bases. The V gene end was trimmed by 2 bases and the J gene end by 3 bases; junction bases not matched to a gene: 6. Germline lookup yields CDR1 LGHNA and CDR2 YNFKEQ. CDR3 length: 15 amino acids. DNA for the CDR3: TGTGCCAGCAGCCAACCGGACAGGGAGCTCTACGAGCAGTACTTC. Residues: CASSQPDRELYEQYF.

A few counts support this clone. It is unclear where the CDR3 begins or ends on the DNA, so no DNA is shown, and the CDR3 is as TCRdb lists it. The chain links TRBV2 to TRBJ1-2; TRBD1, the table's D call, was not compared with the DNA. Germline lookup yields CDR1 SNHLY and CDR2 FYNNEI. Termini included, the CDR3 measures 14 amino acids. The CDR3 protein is CASIRARGASGYTF.

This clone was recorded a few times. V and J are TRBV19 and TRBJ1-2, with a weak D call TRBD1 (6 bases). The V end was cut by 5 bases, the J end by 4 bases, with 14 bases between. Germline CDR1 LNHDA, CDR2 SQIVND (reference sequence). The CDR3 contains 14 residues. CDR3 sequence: CASSSFDRPYGYTF. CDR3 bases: TGTGCCAGTAGTTCTTTCGACAGGCCCTATGGCTACACCTTC.

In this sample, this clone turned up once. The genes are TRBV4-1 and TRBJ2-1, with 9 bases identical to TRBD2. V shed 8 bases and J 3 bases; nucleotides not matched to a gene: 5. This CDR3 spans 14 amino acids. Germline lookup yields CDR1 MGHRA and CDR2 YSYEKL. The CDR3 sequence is CASSSSGVYNEQFF. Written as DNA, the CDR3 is TGCGCCAGCTCATCTAGCGGGGTCTACAATGAGCAGTTCTTC.

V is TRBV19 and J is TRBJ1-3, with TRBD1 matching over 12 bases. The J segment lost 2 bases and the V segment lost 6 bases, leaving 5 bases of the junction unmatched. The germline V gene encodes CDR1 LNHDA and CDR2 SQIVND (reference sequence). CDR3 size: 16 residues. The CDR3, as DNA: TGTGCCAGTAGGACCCGGGACAGGGGGCCTGGAAACACCATATATTTT. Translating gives CASRTRDRGPGNTIYF.

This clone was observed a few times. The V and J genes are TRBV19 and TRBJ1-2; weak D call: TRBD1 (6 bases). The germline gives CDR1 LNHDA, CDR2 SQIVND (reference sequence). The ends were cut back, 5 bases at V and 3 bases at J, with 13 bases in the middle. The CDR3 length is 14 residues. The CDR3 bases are TGTGCCAGTAGTGGACAACAGGGATACTATGGCTACACCTTC. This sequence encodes CASSGQQGYYGYTF.